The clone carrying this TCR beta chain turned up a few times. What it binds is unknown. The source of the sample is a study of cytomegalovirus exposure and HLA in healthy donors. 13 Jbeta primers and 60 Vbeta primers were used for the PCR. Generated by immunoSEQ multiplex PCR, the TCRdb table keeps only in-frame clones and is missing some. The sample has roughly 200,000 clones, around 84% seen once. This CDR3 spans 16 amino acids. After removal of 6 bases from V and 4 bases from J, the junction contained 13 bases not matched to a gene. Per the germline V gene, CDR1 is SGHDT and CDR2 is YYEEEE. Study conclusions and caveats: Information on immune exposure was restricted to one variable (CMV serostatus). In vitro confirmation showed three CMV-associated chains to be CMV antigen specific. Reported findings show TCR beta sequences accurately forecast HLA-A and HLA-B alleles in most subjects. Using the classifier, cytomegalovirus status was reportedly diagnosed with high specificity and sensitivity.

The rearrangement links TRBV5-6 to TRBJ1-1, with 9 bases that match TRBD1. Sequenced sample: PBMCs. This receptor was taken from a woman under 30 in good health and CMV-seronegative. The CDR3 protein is CASILSLGQGLTEAFF. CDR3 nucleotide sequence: TGTGCCAGCATCCTATCTTTGGGACAGGGTCTCACTGAAGCTTTCTTT. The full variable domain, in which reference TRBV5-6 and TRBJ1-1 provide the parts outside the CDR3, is DAGVTQSPTHLIKTRGQQVTLRCSPKSGHDTVSWYQQALGQGPQFIFQYYEEEERQRGNFPDRFSGHQFPNYSSELNVNALLLGDSALYLCASILSLGQGLTEAFFGQGTRLTVV.